This T cell receptor (beta chain) emerged from a study of OX40 agonist ivuxolimab in advanced cancers. TCRdb's copy holds only in-frame clones and misses some; the assay was immunoSEQ multiplex PCR. The sample contains about 35,000 clones, roughly 84% of which appear only once. Autoimmune disease history or systemic immunosuppression barred patients. Trimming shortened V by 4 bases and J by 6 bases, and 16 bases separated the two germline ends. The CDR3 sequence is 14 residues long. Germline lookup yields CDR1 SGHTS and CDR2 YDEGEE. The study, taken as a whole, reports: Normalized T-cell clonal expansion was also low in some nonresponders. Both blood CD4+ and CD8+ T cells showed clonal growth by week 6 at 0.1 to 3.0 mg/kg.

Notes on this clone: The target antigen is unknown.

The chain recombines TRBV5-8 with TRBJ1-1; TRBD1 is a possible D gene (6 bases). This TCR was sampled from an adult with an advanced solid tumor such as melanoma, head and neck, liver or kidney cancer. Sequencing used CD4+ or CD8+ T cells sorted from blood, obtained in a trial of the OX40 agonist ivuxolimab. CDR3 bases: TGTGCCAGCAGCATAACAGGGCTCGGGGCTGAAGCTTTCTTT. Translated, it gives CASSITGLGAEAFF.